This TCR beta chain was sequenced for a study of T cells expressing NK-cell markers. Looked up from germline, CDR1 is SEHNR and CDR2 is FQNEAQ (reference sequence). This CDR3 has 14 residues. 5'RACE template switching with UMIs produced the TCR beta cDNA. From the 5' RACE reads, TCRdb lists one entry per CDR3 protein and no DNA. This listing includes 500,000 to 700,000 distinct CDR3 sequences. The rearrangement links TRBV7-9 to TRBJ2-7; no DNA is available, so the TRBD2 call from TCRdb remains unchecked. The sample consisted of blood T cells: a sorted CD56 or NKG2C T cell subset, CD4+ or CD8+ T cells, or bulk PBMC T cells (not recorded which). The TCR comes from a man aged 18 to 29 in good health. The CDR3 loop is CASSLTLEGGEQYF.